This note documents a single T cell receptor beta chain sequence. The clone's antigen remains unknown. The junction departs from germline at one end; a sequencing error may be responsible. These data originate in a study of tumor and adjacent non-tumor tissue in lung cancer (dated 2018 in TCRdb). As for the study more broadly: Of the cohort, about 11 patients had adenocarcinoma, 2 had squamous cell carcinoma and 1 had small cell lung cancer. Among the approximately 15 patients, ages ranged from about 31 to 76 years, roughly ten were men and 5 were women, and disease was TNM stage I to III. Sequencing generated a total of 130,000,000 or so productive TCRbeta reads, averaging about 4.2 million reads per sample. The study compared bulk TCRbeta repertoires from lung tumor tissue and matched distant non-tumor lung tissue of about 14 lung cancer patients. For each patient, one tumor sample and one normal lung sample were taken, giving under 35 paired specimens that underwent TCRbeta CDR3 sequencing. General findings and caveats noted by the study authors: The cohort had only roughly 16 patients, and the authors noted that larger samples and more detailed clinical data are needed. The top 100 clones accounted for a significantly larger cumulative portion of the repertoire in normal lung than in tumor tissue. Peripheral blood was not sequenced, so blood TCRbeta repertoires in these lung cancer patients were not examined. TCR diversity was significantly higher in younger patients, and greater tumor TCR diversity was associated with shorter overall survival and shorter disease-free survival. Tumor tissue showed significantly greater TCR diversity (inverse Simpson) than normal lung tissue (about 400 vs 150, P = 0.0075, Mann-Whitney U test). The methods do not name the sequencing platform or mention unique molecular identifiers.

RNA was isolated from bulk unsorted tissue, and RNA quality was assessed with a NanoDrop ND-1000 and an Agilent 2100. The donors were newly diagnosed lung cancer patients admitted for thoracic surgery in China from August to November 2014 who had not received prior chemotherapy. Patients who had received previous radiotherapy or chemotherapy, or who had another concurrent cancer, were excluded from the study. Surgical tissue pieces of roughly 1-2 cm3 were preserved in RNAlater solution and stored at -80 °C until use. Preparation of the library involved multiplex PCR. The instrument given in TCRdb is Illumina HiSeq 2500. TCRbeta libraries were built by three rounds of nested PCR using primers (Table S4), following protocols modified from ARM-PCR. Before sequencing, PCR products in the 200-500 bp range were cut out of the gel and cleaned up using the QIAquick gel extraction kit. Under the source paper's analysis protocol: Reads were cleaned with Trimmomatic, merged with FLASH into complete CDR3 sequences, and assigned to V(D)J germline segments with MiTCR. Clonal diversity was calculated as the inverse Simpson's index using VDJtools. In-frame sequences without a premature stop codon were defined as productive reads. TCRdb trimmed public reads at Q25 via fastp, called clones via MiXCR and kept in-frame beta chains. Every CDR3 protein is listed once, alongside the most common genes and DNA of its rows. In this record, the V and J calls reflect TCRdb's handling and not the investigators' own analysis. The sample records tens of thousands of distinct CDR3 sequences, roughly 70% of which are singletons. Together, the top ten hold approximately 20% of the sample.

The CDR3, from cysteine to phenylalanine, totals 14 residues. The kept DNA is CDR3 alone, 42 bases in frame from the first base. Taken from the germline V gene, the CDR1 and CDR2 loops are SGHRS and YFSETQ. The rearrangement combines TRBV5-1 with TRBJ2-1; TRBD1 agrees with 7 junctional bases. The sequenced sample consisted of lung tumor tissue. The receptor was isolated from a man between 60 and 75 years old with non-small cell lung cancer. The DNA reads as follows: TGCGCCAGCAGCCTAGGACAGGATTACAATGAGCTGTTCTTC. This yields the protein CASSLGQDYNELFF.